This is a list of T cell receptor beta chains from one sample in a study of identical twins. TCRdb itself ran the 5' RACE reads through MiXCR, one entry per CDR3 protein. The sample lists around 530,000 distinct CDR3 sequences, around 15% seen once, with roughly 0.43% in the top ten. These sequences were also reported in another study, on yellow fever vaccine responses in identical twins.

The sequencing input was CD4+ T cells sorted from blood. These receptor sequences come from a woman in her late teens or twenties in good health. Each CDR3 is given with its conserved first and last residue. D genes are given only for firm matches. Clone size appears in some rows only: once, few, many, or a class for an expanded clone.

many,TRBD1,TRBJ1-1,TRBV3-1,TGTGCCAGCAGTCAAGACAGGGTGAACACTGAAGCTTTCTTT,CASSQDRVNTEAFF
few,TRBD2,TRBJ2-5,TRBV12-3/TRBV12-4,TGTGCCAGCAGTTTAAGGAGCGGGAGTGTTGAGACCCAGTACTTC,CASSLRSGSVETQYF
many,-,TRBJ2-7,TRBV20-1,TGCAGTGCCCGGGACACGGGGTCGCCGTACTTC,CSARDTGSPYF
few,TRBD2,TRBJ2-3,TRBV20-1,TGCAGTGCACCCACTAGCGGGAGTGATACGCAGTATTTT,CSAPTSGSDTQYF
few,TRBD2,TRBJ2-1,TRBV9,TGTGCCAGCAGCGTAGTAGGGACTAGCGGAGCCAATGAGCAGTTCTTC,CASSVVGTSGANEQFF
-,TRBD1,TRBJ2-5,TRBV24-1,TGTGCCACCAGTTCAGGGGGCTTGGGTGAAGAGACCCAGTACTTC,CATSSGGLGEETQYF
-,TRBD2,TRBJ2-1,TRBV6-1,TGTGCCAGCCACTTTCTAGCGGGAGGGTCTTGGTATGAGCAGTTCTTC,CASHFLAGGSWYEQFF
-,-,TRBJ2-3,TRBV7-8,TGTGCCATGAGCCCTGGGCTCGGGCCAAGGGGGGCAGATACGCAGTATTTT,CAMSPGLGPRGADTQYF
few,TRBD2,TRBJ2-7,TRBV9,TGTGCCAGCAGCGTAGTAATCCGGGGCTACGGCGGGAGCCCTCCAGGGCAGTACTTC,CASSVVIRGYGGSPPGQYF
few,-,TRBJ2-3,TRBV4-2,TGTGCCAGCAGCCAAGATAGGGCTATTGGATCCACAGATACGCAGTATTTT,CASSQDRAIGSTDTQYF
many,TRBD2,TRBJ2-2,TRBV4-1,TGCGCCAGCAGCCGTCGGGCTAGCGGGGATTCGTCGAACACCGGGGAGCTGTTTTTT,CASSRRASGDSSNTGELFF
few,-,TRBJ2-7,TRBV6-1,TGTGCCAGCAGTAAACGGGGTAAGGGTACCCACGAGCAGTACTTC,CASSKRGKGTHEQYF
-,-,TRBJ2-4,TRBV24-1,TGTGCCACCAGTGATTTCCAGGGACTGTACTTC,CATSDFQGLYF
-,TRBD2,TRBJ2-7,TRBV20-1,TGCAGTGCTAGGGGGCTAGCGGGGCCGCTCGAGCAGTACTTC,CSARGLAGPLEQYF
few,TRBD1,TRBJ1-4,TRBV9,TGTGCCAGCAGCCCGGGAATCGGGACAGCTAATGAAAAACTGTTTTTT,CASSPGIGTANEKLFF
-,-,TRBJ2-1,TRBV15,TGTGCCACCTCGTCGGGGGTTGGTAGTTTTGAGCAGTTCTTC,CATSSGVGSFEQFF
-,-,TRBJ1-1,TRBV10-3,TGTGCCATCAGTGAGCGCCCAGGGACTGAAGCTTTCTTT,CAISERPGTEAFF
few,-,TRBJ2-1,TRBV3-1,TGTGCCAGCAGCCGCCGGGGTATCGCGGGCTCCTACAATGAGCAGTTCTTC,CASSRRGIAGSYNEQFF
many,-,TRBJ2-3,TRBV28,TGTGCCAGCAGACGACAGGGCACAGATACGCAGTATTTT,CASRRQGTDTQYF
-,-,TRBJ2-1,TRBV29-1,TGCAGCGTTGTATTGCCGGGAGAGGGAGACTACAATGAGCAGTTCTTC,CSVVLPGEGDYNEQFF
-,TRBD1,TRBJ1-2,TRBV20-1,TGCAGTGCCAGGCGGGGGACAGGGGGCGCGGATGGCTACACCTTC,CSARRGTGGADGYTF
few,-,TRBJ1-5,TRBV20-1,TGCAGTGCCAGGGACGGGCTAGCGGGCAATCAGCCCCAGCATTTT,CSARDGLAGNQPQHF
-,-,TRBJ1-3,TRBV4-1,TGCGCCAGCAGCCAAGATCAGACAGACCCTGGAAACACCATATATTTT,CASSQDQTDPGNTIYF
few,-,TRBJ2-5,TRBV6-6,TGTGCCAGCAGCCGACTAGAGGGAGAGACCCAGTACTTC,CASSRLEGETQYF
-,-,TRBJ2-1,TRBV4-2,TGTGCCAGCAGCTCCTCTTTCTCGGGGGTATACAATGAGCAGTTCTTC,CASSSSFSGVYNEQFF
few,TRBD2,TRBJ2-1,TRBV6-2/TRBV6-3,TGTGCCAGCAGAACCGTTGGGGGACTAGCGGGTTTCTACAATGAGCAGTTCTTC,CASRTVGGLAGFYNEQFF